This T cell receptor (beta chain) was captured by sequencing in a study of early stage breast cancer tumors. Study details: Under 10 ER+/PR+/HER2- tumors were invasive ductal; a few were invasive lobular.

TCRdb keeps only in-frame clones here, not all; method: immunoSEQ multiplex PCR. The table records about 51,000 clones, around 80% of them present only once. Per the germline V gene, CDR1 is SGDLS and CDR2 is YYNGEE. Trimming removed 0 bases from V and 3 bases from J, with 13 bases in between. The CDR3 is 15 residues long. Sequencing input: blood. This chain links TRBV9 with TRBJ2-7; D unclear. This sequence originates from a middle-aged person with breast cancer. The CDR3 nucleotides are TGTGCCAGCAGCGTAGGGTCGGCAATAATCTACGAGCAGTACTTC. It encodes CASSVGSAIIYEQYF.